These 27 T cell receptor beta chains were sequenced from one sample in a study of graft-versus-host responses after intestinal transplantation (dated by TCRdb to about 2021). For these receptors, no antigen is known. The library was prepared using the immunoSEQ multiplex PCR assay. As stored in TCRdb, this immuneACCESS dataset retains in-frame rearrangements with V and J assigned. A fraction of the clones does not appear; measured against another copy, unresolved V genes explain less than half of the discrepancy, and the remainder lacks a known reason. This sample gives 81,000 or so clones in total; about 93% of them show up just once. The ten largest make up about 1.1% of the sample. The time point label, read with the paper, signifies: cells obtained before transplantation from donor or recipient. Here the sequenced sample was unstimulated CD8+ T cells sorted from spleen or lymph node cells, taken before transplant. The receptors were gathered from a human donor who was the organ donor for an intestinal transplant.

This sequence joins TRBV4-1 and TRBJ2-6; possible D gene TRBD1, 5 bases. The germline CDR1 and CDR2 sequences are MGHRA and YSYEKL. V shed 0 bases and J shed 0 bases, with 15 bases lying between them. The CDR3 has 19 residues. CDR3 region: CASSQEPLGALSGANVLTF. DNA of the CDR3: TGCGCCAGCAGCCAAGAACCCCTTGGGGCCCTCTCTGGGGCCAACGTCCTGACTTTC.

This chain links TRBV28 with TRBJ2-3, with D unresolved. Trimming took 4 bases from V and 2 from J, leaving 13 bases between them. CDR1 is MDHEN and CDR2 is SYDVKM in the germline V gene. The CDR3 is made up of 15 amino acids. CDR3 sequence: CASSSVGELTDTQYF. The DNA for the CDR3 is TGTGCCAGCAGTTCGGTAGGAGAGCTCACAGATACGCAGTATTTT.

The chain joins TRBV6-5 to TRBJ1-2; 8 positions agree with TRBD1. CDR1 and CDR2 (germline): MNHEY, SVGAGI. Trimming took 4 bases from V and 8 from J; bases not matched to a gene: 12. The CDR3 consists of 15 residues. The CDR3 bases are TGTGCCAGCAGTTCGGGTTGGGACAGGAATCACGGCTACACCTTC. It is translated as CASSSGWDRNHGYTF.

The chain joins TRBV4-1 to TRBJ1-5; possibly TRBD1 for D (5 bases). The length of the CDR3 is 15 residues. The V gene lost 0 bases and the J gene lost 5 bases, with 11 bases spanning the gap. Germline CDR1 MGHRA, CDR2 YSYEKL. The CDR3 sequence is CASSQEGTGDQPQHF. CDR3 nucleotide sequence: TGCGCCAGCAGCCAAGAGGGGACGGGGGATCAGCCCCAGCATTTT.

This clone showed up just once. The rearrangement joins TRBV10-2 to TRBJ2-7, with 8 bases matching TRBD1. The trim removed 6 bases at V and 5 bases at J, leaving 6 bases unmatched. The CDR3 totals 13 residues. Germline lookup yields CDR1 WSHSY and CDR2 SAAADI. CDR3 region: CASSGQGAHEQYF. The CDR3 DNA sequence: TGCGCCAGCAGCGGACAGGGAGCCCACGAGCAGTACTTC.

The chain employs TRBV9 and TRBJ1-2; TRBD1 is a possible D gene (6 bases). The CDR3 is 16 amino acids. The V gene lost 0 bases and the J gene lost 3 bases, with 15 bases spanning the gap. Germline CDR1 and CDR2: SGDLS and YYNGEE. The CDR3 sequence is CASSVDREMIDYGYTF. The CDR3 DNA sequence: TGTGCCAGCAGCGTAGACAGGGAGATGATTGACTATGGCTACACCTTC.

The J gene is TRBJ2-7, the V gene TRBV28; no firm D call. The germline CDR1 and CDR2 sequences are MDHEN and SYDVKM. Trimming removed 0 bases from V and 0 bases from J, with 9 bases in between. The CDR3 is made up of 15 amino acids. CDR3 DNA sequence: TGTGCCAGCAGTTTATGCAACTCCTGCTCCTACGAGCAGTACTTC. Encoded protein: CASSLCNSCSYEQYF.

The chain is built from TRBV7-9 and TRBJ1-4; no definite D call. The CDR3 spans 14 residues. The V gene's germline CDR1 is SEHNR and CDR2 FQNEAQ (reference sequence). V was trimmed by 2 bases and J by 8 bases, leaving 12 bases between them. For the CDR3, the DNA is TGTGCCAGCAGCTTAATCGACGGGAAGGAAAAACTGTTTTTT. As protein: CASSLIDGKEKLFF.

This sequence joins TRBV28 and TRBJ2-5; tentative D call: TRBD2 (6 bases). The CDR3 extends over 16 amino acids. Germline V CDR1 and CDR2: MDHEN, SYDVKM. V was clipped by 5 bases and J by 1 base, with 17 bases between them. CDR3 in DNA: TGTGCCAGCAGTCCCCCAGGGCCTAGCGCCCAAGAGACCCAGTACTTC. Translation gives CASSPPGPSAQETQYF.

The chain's CDR3 is CASSQLAFLYEQYF. In nucleotides, the CDR3 is TGTGCCAGCTCTCAGCTAGCGTTTCTCTACGAGCAGTACTTC. The gene calls are TRBV6-1 and TRBJ2-7, with a possible D match to TRBD2 (6 bases). Germline V lookup: CDR1 MNHNS, CDR2 SASEGT. The CDR3 sequence is 14 residues long. V was clipped by 8 bases and J by 3 bases, with 17 bases between them.

CDR3 DNA sequence: TGTGCCAGCAGCTTAAGACAGGGGGCGTTCAATGAGCAGTTCTTC. Protein: CASSLRQGAFNEQFF. The rearrangement links TRBV7-8 to TRBJ2-1; 10 bases match TRBD1. With V trimmed by 2 bases and J by 6 bases, 4 bases remained unmatched. CDR3 length: 15 residues. Germline V gene sequence: CDR1 SGHVS, CDR2 FQNEAQ.

The chain uses TRBV2 and TRBJ1-5; 12 nucleotides line up with TRBD1. Looked up from germline, CDR1 is SNHLY and CDR2 is FYNNEI. The CDR3 runs to 15 residues. The V segment lost 6 bases and the J segment 5 bases; nucleotides outside the gene matches: 5. The CDR3 DNA sequence: TGTGCCAGCAGACCCCGGGACAGGGGGCATCAGCCCCAGCATTTT. Encoded protein: CASRPRDRGHQPQHF.

The J gene is TRBJ2-1, the V gene TRBV27; maybe TRBD2 (6 bases). V lost 7 bases and J lost 15, with 22 bases in between. In germline, CDR1 is MNHEY, CDR2 SMNVEV (reference sequence). This CDR3 spans 13 amino acids. For the CDR3, the DNA is TGTGCCAGCATAGGCTTAGGAGGGGTGTCGAGGTTCTTC. This encodes CASIGLGGVSRFF.

In regard to this clone: The junction differs from germline at one of its ends, possibly a read error. This sequence joins TRBV7-7 and TRBJ2-1; D is ambiguous. Germline lookup yields CDR1 SSHAT and CDR2 FNYEAQ (reference sequence). The CDR3 extends over 14 amino acids. The CDR3 nucleotides read TGTGCTAGCAGCTTGCTACCCCCGGGTGGTGAGCAGTTCTTC. Translated: CASSLLPPGGEQFF.

J is TRBJ2-4 and V is TRBV7-9; 10 bases agree with TRBD1. The V and J ends lost 10 bases and 4 bases, in that order; junction bases with no gene match: 10. The CDR3 totals 15 residues. CDR1 and CDR2 from the germline V gene are SEHNR and FQNEAQ (reference sequence). This CDR3 is CATGSPGQGKNIQYF. DNA of the CDR3: TGTGCCACCGGAAGCCCGGGACAGGGGAAAAACATTCAGTACTTC.

The chain is built from TRBV25-1 and TRBJ1-3; D is possibly TRBD1 (6 bases). With 2 bases removed from V and 2 bases from J, the gap between germline ends came to 10 bases. This CDR3 contains 15 residues. From germline, CDR1 is MGHDK and CDR2 SYGVNS. The CDR3 DNA is TGTGCCAGCAGTGAACCACAGGGACCTGGAAACACCATATATTTT. Translated, it gives CASSEPQGPGNTIYF.

The gene calls are TRBV5-6 and TRBJ1-1, with 10 bases that match TRBD1. After removal of 0 bases from V and 1 base from J, the junction contained 9 bases not matched to a gene. The CDR3 spans 18 residues. Germline loops: CDR1 SGHDT, CDR2 YYEEEE. CDR3 in amino acids: CASSLAATGGGGNTEAFF. The CDR3 nucleotides read TGTGCCAGCAGCTTGGCCGCGACAGGGGGCGGTGGGAACACTGAAGCTTTCTTT.

The table lists this clone with a few counts. The V gene is TRBV27, the J gene TRBJ1-2, with TRBD1 identical over 7 bases. The germline CDR1 and CDR2 sequences are MNHEY and SMNVEV (reference sequence). The CDR3 spans 13 residues. V was pared by 1 base and J by 8 bases, with 4 bases of the junction left unmatched. CDR3 coding DNA: TGTGCCAGCAGTTTATACAGGGGAGACGGCTACACCTTC. It codes for CASSLYRGDGYTF.

The chain uses TRBV5-6 and TRBJ2-5; TRBD2 matches at 9 bases. Germline V lookup: CDR1 SGHDT, CDR2 YYEEEE. The CDR3 totals 17 residues. The J segment lost 0 bases and the V segment lost 0 bases, leaving 6 bases of the junction unmatched. CDR3 in DNA: TGTGCCAGCAGCTTGGAGGCTAGCGGGATGTACCAAGAGACCCAGTACTTC. It specifies CASSLEASGMYQETQYF.

The chain carries TRBV2 and TRBJ1-1; 8 positions agree with TRBD1. Germline V CDR1 and CDR2: SNHLY, FYNNEI. After removal of 3 bases from V and 10 bases from J, the junction contained 10 bases not matched to a gene. This CDR3 has 14 amino acids. CDR3 bases: TGTGCCAGCAGTGATCCCTTCGGACAGGGCGGAGCTTTCTTT. It codes for CASSDPFGQGGAFF.

This sequence joins TRBV11-2 and TRBJ2-3, with 8 positions matching TRBD2. V lost 3 bases, J lost 6 bases, and 5 bases stayed unmatched. Germline V gene sequence: CDR1 SGHAT, CDR2 FQNNGV. There are 14 residues in the CDR3. In DNA, the CDR3 is TGTGCCAGCAGCTTCGCGGGGGGCTGGGATACGCAGTATTTT. Amino acids: CASSFAGGWDTQYF. Together with reference TRBV11-2 and TRBJ2-3, the CDR3 gives the full variable domain: EAGVAQSPRYKIIEKRQSVAFWCNPISGHATLYWYQQILGQGPKLLIQFQNNGVVDDSQLPKDRFSAERLKGVDSTLKIQPAKLEDSAVYLCASSFAGGWDTQYFGPGTRLTVL.

For the CDR3, the DNA is TGCGCCAGCAGCCAAGTCCAGGGCGCTGGAAACACCATATATTTT. It specifies CASSQVQGAGNTIYF. The V call is TRBV4-1, the J call TRBJ1-3; D might be TRBD1 (5 bases). CDR3 length: 15 residues. The germline V gene has CDR1 MGHRA and CDR2 YSYEKL. Trimming took off 1 base at V and 2 bases at J, with 9 bases between the two ends.

This clone has just one count. V and J are TRBV27 and TRBJ1-2, with a weak D call TRBD1 (6 bases). CDR1 and CDR2 from the germline V gene are MNHEY and SMNVEV (reference sequence). V lost 5 bases and J 4 bases, leaving 20 bases between the germline ends. The CDR3 has 16 amino acids. Here the CDR3 reads CASSPSRGQLFYGYTF. CDR3 bases: TGTGCCAGCAGTCCGTCCCGGGGACAACTTTTCTATGGCTACACCTTC.

V and J are TRBV27 and TRBJ2-7, with 10 positions matching TRBD1. This CDR3 comprises 16 residues. Germline values: CDR1 MNHEY, CDR2 SMNVEV (reference sequence). With 5 bases clipped from V and 3 bases from J, the junction kept 10 bases outside the gene matches. CDR3 in amino acids: CASSQSGTGAYYEQYF. Written as DNA, the CDR3 is TGTGCCAGCAGTCAATCCGGGACAGGGGCTTACTACGAGCAGTACTTC.

This sequence joins TRBV2 and TRBJ2-1; possibly TRBD1 for D (5 bases). V was shortened by 3 bases and J by 8 bases, with 14 bases between the two germline ends. The V gene's germline CDR1 is SNHLY and CDR2 FYNNEI. This CDR3 is 14 amino acids long. CDR3 sequence (DNA): TGTGCCAGCAGTGAGGAAGCAGGGTCTTATGAGCAGTTCTTC. Its protein product is CASSEEAGSYEQFF.

The CDR3 DNA follows: TGTGCCAGCAGCAGAACAGGACCCTACGAGCAGTACTTC. Translation: CASSRTGPYEQYF. The chain couples TRBV7-6 to TRBJ2-7; D possibly corresponds to TRBD1 (5 bases). Trimming cost V 5 bases and J 2 bases, with 10 bases left between them. The germline V gene encodes CDR1 SGHVS and CDR2 FNYEAQ. This CDR3 has 13 amino acids.

The gene calls are TRBV28 and TRBJ2-5, with TRBD1 matching 9 bases. CDR3 length: 19 residues. The germline CDR1 and CDR2 sequences are MDHEN and SYDVKM. V shed 2 bases, J shed 5 bases, and the junction held 18 bases outside the gene matches. CDR3 residues: CASSLGDRDLFWIRETQYF. The CDR3 nucleotides read TGTGCCAGCAGTTTAGGGGACAGGGACCTGTTTTGGATTAGGGAGACCCAGTACTTC.